This entry features one T cell receptor beta chain sequence. No antigen is known for it. This sample also contains other DNA sequences that code for the same CDR3. Trimming stripped 1 base from V and 1 base from J, with 10 bases between. This CDR3 region has 15 residues. The V gene's germline CDR1 is MGHDK and CDR2 SYGVNS. Repertoires were generated with immunoSEQ multiplex PCR, while TCRdb's copy carries only in-frame clones and drops some. The data contain 300,000 to 350,000 clones, 86% of them singletons. The sample is drawn from a study of Ad26.COV2.S vaccination and SARS-CoV-2 variants. This sample's treatment: around 19 received Ad26.COV2.S at low or high dose, single or two shots; about 5 received placebo; per-sample allocation not given. On day 63 after the first injection, vaccine and placebo recipients gave samples. General study results and limits: Among vaccine recipients, spike-specific TCR breadth exceeded that of placebo recipients.

The sample was peripheral blood, taken in a trial of Ad26.COV2.S vaccine versus placebo. The gene calls are TRBV25-1 and TRBJ1-2; D unclear. The sequence came from a person between 18 and 65 years old who received the Ad26.COV2.S COVID-19 vaccine or a placebo. The CDR3 nucleotides are TGTGCCAGCAGTGAATCTGGCGGACTTAACTATGGCTACACCTTC. Encoded protein: CASSESGGLNYGYTF.